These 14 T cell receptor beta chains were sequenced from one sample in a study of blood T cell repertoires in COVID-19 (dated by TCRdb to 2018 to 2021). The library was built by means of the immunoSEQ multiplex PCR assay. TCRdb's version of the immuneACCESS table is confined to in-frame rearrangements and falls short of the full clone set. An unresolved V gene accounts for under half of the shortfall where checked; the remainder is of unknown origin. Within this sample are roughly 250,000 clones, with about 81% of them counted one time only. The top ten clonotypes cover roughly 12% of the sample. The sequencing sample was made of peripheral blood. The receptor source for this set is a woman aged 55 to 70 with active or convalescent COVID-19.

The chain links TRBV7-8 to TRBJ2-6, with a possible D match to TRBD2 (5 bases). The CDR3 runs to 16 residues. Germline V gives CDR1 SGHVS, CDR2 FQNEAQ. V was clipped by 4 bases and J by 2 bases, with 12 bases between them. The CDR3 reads CASSSYHSAGANVLTF. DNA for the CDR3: TGTGCCAGCAGCTCCTACCATAGCGCTGGGGCCAACGTCCTGACTTTC.

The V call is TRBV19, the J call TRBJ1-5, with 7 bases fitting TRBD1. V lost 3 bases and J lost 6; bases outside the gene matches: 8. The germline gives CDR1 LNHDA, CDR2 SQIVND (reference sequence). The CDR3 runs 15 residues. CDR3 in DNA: TGTGCCAGTAGTATGCCGACAGGGTCAGGTCAGCCCCAGCATTTT. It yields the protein CASSMPTGSGQPQHF.

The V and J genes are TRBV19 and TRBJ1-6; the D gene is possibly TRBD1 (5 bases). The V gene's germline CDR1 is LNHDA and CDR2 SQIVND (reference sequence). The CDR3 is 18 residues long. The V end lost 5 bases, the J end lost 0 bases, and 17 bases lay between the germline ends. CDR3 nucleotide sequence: TGTGCCAGTAGTCTCGGAGGGGTCCCGAGCTCCTATAATTCACCCCTCCACTTT. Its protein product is CASSLGGVPSSYNSPLHF.

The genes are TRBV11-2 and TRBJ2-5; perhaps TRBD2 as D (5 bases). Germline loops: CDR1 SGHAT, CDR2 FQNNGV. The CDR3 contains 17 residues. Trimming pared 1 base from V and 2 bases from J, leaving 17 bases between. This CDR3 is CASSLAYSWTGQETQYF. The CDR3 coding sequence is TGTGCCAGCAGCTTAGCATACTCGTGGACTGGGCAAGAGACCCAGTACTTC. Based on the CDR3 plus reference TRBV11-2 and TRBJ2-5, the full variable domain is EAGVAQSPRYKIIEKRQSVAFWCNPISGHATLYWYQQILGQGPKLLIQFQNNGVVDDSQLPKDRFSAERLKGVDSTLKIQPAKLEDSAVYLCASSLAYSWTGQETQYFGPGTRLLVL.

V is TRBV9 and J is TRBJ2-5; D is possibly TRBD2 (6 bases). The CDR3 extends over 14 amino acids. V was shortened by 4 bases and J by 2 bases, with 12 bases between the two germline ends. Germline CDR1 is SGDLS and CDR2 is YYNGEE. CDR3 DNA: TGTGCCAGCAGCCCACAACTAGCTCAAGAGACCCAGTACTTC. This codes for CASSPQLAQETQYF.

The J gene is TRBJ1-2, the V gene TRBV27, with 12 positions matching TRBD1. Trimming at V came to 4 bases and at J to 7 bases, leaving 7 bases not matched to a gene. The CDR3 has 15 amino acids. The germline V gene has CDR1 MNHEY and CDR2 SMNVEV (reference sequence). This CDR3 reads CASSSAGTGGFGYTF. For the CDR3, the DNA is TGTGCCAGCAGTTCAGCCGGGACAGGGGGCTTTGGCTACACCTTC.

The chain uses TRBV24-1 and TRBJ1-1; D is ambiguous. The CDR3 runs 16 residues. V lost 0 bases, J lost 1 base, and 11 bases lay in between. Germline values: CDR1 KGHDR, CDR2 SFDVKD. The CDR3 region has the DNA TGTGCCACCAGTGATTTGCAGGCAGACCAGAACACTGAAGCTTTCTTT. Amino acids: CATSDLQADQNTEAFF.

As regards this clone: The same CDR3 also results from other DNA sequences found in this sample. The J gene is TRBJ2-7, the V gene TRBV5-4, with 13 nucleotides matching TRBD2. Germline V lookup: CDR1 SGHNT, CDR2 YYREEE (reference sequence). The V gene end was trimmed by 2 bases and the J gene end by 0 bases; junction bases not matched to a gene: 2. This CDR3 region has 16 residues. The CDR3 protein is CASSLGLAGASYEQYF. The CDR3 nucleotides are TGTGCCAGCAGCTTAGGACTAGCGGGGGCCTCCTACGAGCAGTACTTC. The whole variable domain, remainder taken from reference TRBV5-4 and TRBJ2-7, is ETGVTQSPTHLIKTRGQQVTLRCSSQSGHNTVSWYQQALGQGPQFIFQYYREEENGRGNFPPRFSGLQFPNYSSELNVNALELDDSALYLCASSLGLAGASYEQYFGPGTRLTVT.

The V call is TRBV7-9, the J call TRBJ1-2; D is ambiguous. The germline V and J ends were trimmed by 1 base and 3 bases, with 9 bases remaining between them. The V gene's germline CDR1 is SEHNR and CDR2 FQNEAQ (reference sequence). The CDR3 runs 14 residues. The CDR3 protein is CASSLGGNYYGYTF. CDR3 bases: TGTGCCAGCAGCTTAGGAGGGAACTACTATGGCTACACCTTC. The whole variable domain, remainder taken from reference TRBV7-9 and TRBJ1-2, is DTGVSQNPRHKITKRGQNVTFRCDPISEHNRLYWYRQTLGQGPEFLTYFQNEAQLEKSRLLSDRFSAERPKGSFSTLEIQRTEQGDSAMYLCASSLGGNYYGYTFGSGTRLTVV.

The CDR3 bases are TGCGCCAGCAGCCAAGGAGGGGGGGGGATAGCCAAAAACATTCAGTACTTC. Protein: CASSQGGGGIAKNIQYF. V usage is TRBV4-1 and J usage is TRBJ2-4; tentative D call: TRBD2 (7 bases). The CDR3 contains 17 residues. Germline CDR1 is MGHRA and CDR2 is YSYEKL. Trimming removed 1 base at V and 0 bases at J, with 13 bases between.

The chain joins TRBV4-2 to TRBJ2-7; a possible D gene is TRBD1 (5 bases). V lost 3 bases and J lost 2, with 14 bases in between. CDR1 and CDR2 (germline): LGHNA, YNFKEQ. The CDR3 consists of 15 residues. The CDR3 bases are TGTGCCAGCAGCCAGGCTTCCTCGACAGCCTACGAGCAGTACTTC. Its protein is CASSQASSTAYEQYF.

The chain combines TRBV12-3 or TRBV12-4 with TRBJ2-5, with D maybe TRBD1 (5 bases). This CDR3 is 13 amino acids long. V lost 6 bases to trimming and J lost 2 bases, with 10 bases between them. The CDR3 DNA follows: TGTGCCAGCAGAGACAGAAATCAAGAGACCCAGTACTTC. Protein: CASRDRNQETQYF.

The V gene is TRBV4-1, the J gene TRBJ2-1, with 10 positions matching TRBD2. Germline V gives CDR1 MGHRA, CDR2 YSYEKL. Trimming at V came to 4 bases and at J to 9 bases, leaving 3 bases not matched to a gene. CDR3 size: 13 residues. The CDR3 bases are TGCGCCAGCAGCCCAGCGGGGGGGGCTGAGCAGTTCTTC. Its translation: CASSPAGGAEQFF.

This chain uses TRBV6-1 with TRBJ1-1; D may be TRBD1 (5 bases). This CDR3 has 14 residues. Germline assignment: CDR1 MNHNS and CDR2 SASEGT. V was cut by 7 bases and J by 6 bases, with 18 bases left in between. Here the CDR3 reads CASIKEQGLAEAFF. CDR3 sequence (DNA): TGTGCCAGCATAAAAGAGCAGGGTCTTGCTGAAGCTTTCTTT.